One sample yielded the 16 T cell receptor beta chains listed below, sequenced in a study of T cell responses to AZD1222 COVID-19 vaccine. Using immunoSEQ multiplex PCR, the repertoire was profiled, and TCRdb retains in-frame clones only, with some absent. The sample yields over 65,000 clones, 80% to 90% seen once. The sequences come from peripheral blood, collected on day 0 of AZD1222 vaccination. These receptors were taken from an adult in good health.

V and J are TRBV10-3 and TRBJ2-7; TRBD1 or TRBD2 may be the D gene (5 bases each). The CDR3 consists of 16 residues. V was cut by 3 bases and J by 0 bases, with 15 bases left in between. The V gene's germline CDR1 is ENHRY and CDR2 SYGVKD. The CDR3 DNA reads TGTGCCATCAGTGATCCTGGGATCGGGGCCTCCTACGAGCAGTACTTC. Residues: CAISDPGIGASYEQYF.

The rearrangement links TRBV6-4 to TRBJ1-5; 7 nucleotides match TRBD1. CDR3 length equals 19 residues. Germline V CDR1 and CDR2: MRHNA, SNTAGT. V was clipped by 3 bases and J by 0 bases; unmatched bases: 14. CDR3 sequence reads: CASSDTLGDRPFSNQPQHF. For the CDR3, the DNA is TGTGCCAGCAGTGATACTCTGGGGGACAGACCTTTTAGCAATCAGCCCCAGCATTTT.

This chain uses TRBV27 with TRBJ2-1; 7 bases are a match to TRBD1. The J segment lost 6 bases and the V segment lost 2 bases, leaving 4 bases of the junction unmatched. Germline V CDR1 and CDR2: MNHEY, SMNVEV (reference sequence). This CDR3 region has 14 residues. CDR3 loop: CASSLMTGTNEQFF. In DNA, the CDR3 is TGTGCCAGCAGTTTAATGACAGGGACCAATGAGCAGTTCTTC.

This sequence joins TRBV7-6 and TRBJ2-6, with 9 bases identical to TRBD2. Germline V lookup: CDR1 SGHVS, CDR2 FNYEAQ. This CDR3 has 19 amino acids. The trim removed 1 base at V and 4 bases at J, leaving 11 bases unmatched. CDR3 DNA sequence: TGTGCCAGCAGCTTAGTTGCTAGCGGGGCCTTGTCCGGGGCCAACGTCCTGACTTTC. Its protein product is CASSLVASGALSGANVLTF.

The genes are TRBV30 and TRBJ2-7; D is perhaps TRBD1 (5 bases). The germline V and J ends were trimmed by 2 bases and 6 bases, with 5 bases remaining between them. In germline, CDR1 is GTSNPN, CDR2 SVGIG (reference sequence). This CDR3 region has 10 residues. The CDR3 sequence: CAWSQGEQYF. The CDR3, as DNA: TGTGCCTGGAGTCAGGGCGAGCAGTACTTC. Full variable domain (remainder filled in from reference TRBV30 and TRBJ2-7): SQTIHQWPATLVQPVGSPLSLECTVEGTSNPNLYWYRQAAGRGLQLLFYSVGIGQISSEVPQNLSASRPQDRQFILSSKKLLLSDSGFYLCAWSQGEQYFGPGTRLTVT.

This clone was recorded once. The V gene is TRBV2, the J gene TRBJ2-5; 8 positions match TRBD2. J gave up 2 bases and V 6 bases, and 8 bases lay outside the gene matches. Germline V CDR1 and CDR2: SNHLY, FYNNEI. The CDR3 sequence is 15 residues long. In nucleotides, the CDR3 is TGTGCCAGCAGGACGGGAGCGGGGGAGCAAGAGACCCAGTACTTC. Encoded protein: CASRTGAGEQETQYF.

The chain is built from TRBV7-3 and TRBJ2-5; 9 bases match TRBD1. The CDR3 runs 17 residues. With V trimmed by 4 bases and J by 3 bases, 12 bases remained unmatched. The germline CDR1 and CDR2 sequences are SGHTA and FQGTGA. The chain's CDR3 is CASSSSPGQGSEETQYF. The CDR3 coding sequence is TGTGCCAGCAGCTCGTCGCCGGGACAGGGTTCCGAAGAGACCCAGTACTTC.

The rearrangement joins TRBV5-1 to TRBJ1-2; 9 nucleotides line up with TRBD1. The V gene's germline CDR1 is SGHRS and CDR2 YFSETQ. The CDR3 totals 13 residues. V shed 7 bases, J shed 4 bases, and the junction held 5 bases outside the gene matches. The CDR3 DNA reads as TGCGCCAGCTCCCAGGACAGGGGCTATGGCTACACCTTC. Protein: CASSQDRGYGYTF.

The CDR3 loop reads CASSEVILLENQPQHF. The DNA for the CDR3 is TGTGCCAGCAGTGAAGTGATCCTACTGGAAAATCAGCCCCAGCATTTT. V usage is TRBV6-1 and J usage is TRBJ1-5; D uncertain. The CDR3 covers 16 residues. Germline CDR1 is MNHNS and CDR2 is SASEGT. Trimming took off 1 base at V and 4 bases at J, with 14 bases between the two ends.

The chain recombines TRBV7-6 with TRBJ1-3, with TRBD1 matching 9 bases. V lost 2 bases, J lost 0 bases, and 2 bases stayed unmatched. Germline CDR1 and CDR2: SGHVS and FNYEAQ. The CDR3 is 16 amino acids. This CDR3 is CASSLRTGDSGNTIYF. CDR3 bases: TGTGCCAGCAGCTTACGGACAGGGGACTCTGGAAACACCATATATTTT. Drawing the rest from reference TRBV7-6 and TRBJ1-3, the complete variable domain is GAGVSQSPRYKVTKRGQDVALRCDPISGHVSLYWYRQALGQGPEFLTYFNYEAQQDKSGLPNDRFSAERPEGSISTLTIQRTEQRDSAMYRCASSLRTGDSGNTIYFGEGSWLTVV.

The J gene is TRBJ1-1, the V gene TRBV3-1 (or the pseudogene TRBV3-2); D remains ambiguous. This CDR3 spans 13 amino acids. V was pared by 1 base and J by 3 bases, with 6 bases between. Germline V lookup: CDR1 LGHDT, CDR2 YNNKEL (reference sequence). CDR3 bases: TGTGCCAGCAGCCAAGCTCGGTACACTGAAGCTTTCTTT. Translated, it gives CASSQARYTEAFF.

CDR3 nucleotides: TGTGCCAGCAGCGTAGTCCTTGTTGAGAACACTGAAGCTTTCTTT. Its translation: CASSVVLVENTEAFF. This rearrangement joins TRBV9 to TRBJ1-1; D is uncertain. The CDR3 length is 15 residues. The V end was cut by 0 bases, the J end by 1 base, with 10 bases between. The germline CDR1 and CDR2 sequences are SGDLS and YYNGEE.

The chain has TRBV3-1 (or the pseudogene TRBV3-2) and TRBJ1-6; D perhaps matches TRBD1 (6 bases). The CDR3 contains 15 residues. CDR1 is LGHDT, CDR2 YNNKEL, per germline (reference sequence). Deletions cut 1 base from V and 9 bases from J, with 13 bases between. The DNA of the CDR3 is TGTGCCAGCAGCCAAGGGAGACAGGAAGGTTCACCCCTCCACTTT. This codes for CASSQGRQEGSPLHF.

The CDR3 DNA reads as TGCAGCGTTGACTACCAGGAAGCTTTCTTT. It encodes CSVDYQEAFF. The genes are TRBV29-1 and TRBJ1-1, with D hard to call. The CDR3 is 10 amino acids. Trimming took off 3 bases at V and 8 bases at J, with 7 bases between the two ends. Germline-derived CDR1 and CDR2 are SQVTM and ANQGSEA.

The V gene is TRBV6-6, the J gene TRBJ1-2; D is unresolved. This CDR3 is 13 amino acids long. CDR1 and CDR2 from the germline V gene are MNHNY and SVGAGI (reference sequence). The V and J ends lost 2 bases and 1 base respectively, with 5 bases between them. CDR3 in DNA: TGTGCCAGCAGTTACGGTCTTAACTATGGCTACACCTTC. Encoded protein: CASSYGLNYGYTF.

The chain combines TRBV27 with TRBJ1-5; 10 bases line up with TRBD1. The CDR3 sequence is 15 residues long. With 3 bases clipped from V and 4 bases from J, the junction kept 3 bases outside the gene matches. Germline lookup yields CDR1 MNHEY and CDR2 SMNVEV (reference sequence). In nucleotides, the CDR3 is TGTGCCAGCAGTTTGGACAGGGGGAGGAATCAGCCCCAGCATTTT. Translating it yields CASSLDRGRNQPQHF.